This T cell receptor beta chain derives from a study of molecular identifiers for immune sequencing clone quantification. The length of the CDR3 is 13 residues. Looked up from germline, CDR1 is MNHNY and CDR2 is SVGAGI (reference sequence). Trimming shortened V by 6 bases and J by 4 bases, and 9 bases separated the two germline ends. TCR libraries were built in bulk with a published protocol and specific TCR primers. One entry per CDR3 protein, called by TCRdb with MiXCR from the PCR reads. Of tens of thousands of distinct CDR3 sequences listed, around a sixth are singletons. This TCR was sampled from a human donor in good health. Some libraries in this study had Jurkat cell RNA spiked in. Sequencing was performed on naive CD8+ T cells from blood, with Jurkat cell RNA spiked in. Described subset: FACS-sorted CD8+CD4-CCR7+CD45RA+ naive T cells. The V and J genes are TRBV6-6 and TRBJ1-4, with D unresolved. CDR3 amino acids: CASRTRSNEKLFF. The CDR3 DNA is TGTGCCAGCAGAACGCGTAGTAATGAAAAACTGTTTTTT.